This T cell receptor beta chain derives from a study of T cell clonality in common variable immunodeficiency. General study findings and limits: What drives increased CVID clonality needs T cell subpopulation sequencing. In common variable immunodeficiency, TCR beta chains reportedly carried fewer deletions and N-nucleotide insertions.

In this sample, this clone turned up many times. As yet, its antigen is unknown. The read is 3 residues too short to cover the CDR3 end, so that end is filled in from the germline J gene. Sequencing input was equivalent genomic DNA from CVID and controls. Profiled with immunoSEQ multiplex PCR; TCRdb holds only in-frame clones, not every one. The sample includes around 34,000 clones, none of them occurring once. Germline V gene sequence: CDR1 SQVTM, CDR2 ANQGSEA. The CDR3 extends over 11 amino acids. V was clipped by 4 bases and J by 6 bases, with 9 bases between them. Sequenced: peripheral blood mononuclear cells. The sequence came from a person aged 18 to 75 in good health. The chain carries TRBV29-1 and TRBJ1-2; D unresolved. The CDR3 sequence: CSVVRQDGYTF. The CDR3 DNA, read in part, is TGCAGCGTTGTAAGGCAGGATGGC.